This TCR beta chain appears in the sequencing data of a study of blood T cells in healthy people across ages. General study results and limits: Long-lived donors had more naive CD4+ cells and higher diversity than aged donors. Observed TCR beta diversity per million T cells went down as age went up. This fall followed a roughly linear course with age.

This CDR3 is 14 amino acids long. Germline CDR1 reads ENHRY; CDR2 reads SYGVKD. There were healthy Caucasian individuals from Russia, aged roughly 6 to 95, serving as donors. Each donor had around 11 milliliters of peripheral blood drawn. Then a second PCR, running roughly 6 to 11 cycles, was carried out with a sample-barcoded 5' primer and a J-beta primer mix. TCRdb itself ran the 5' RACE reads through MiXCR, one entry per CDR3 protein. Here the sample spans hundreds of thousands of distinct CDR3 sequences, 49% being singletons. With respect to this clonotype: Its antigen is as yet unknown. One junction end does not reproduce the germline sequence, and a read error may be involved.

What was sequenced was blood. The TCR was taken from a woman aged 60-75 years in good health. The V gene is TRBV10-3, the J gene TRBJ2-5; D is tentatively TRBD1 or TRBD2 (5 bases each). The J call may not be correct, given that the DNA end is closer to TRBJ2-7. The CDR3 sequence is CAISKSRGGYEQYF. Written as DNA, the CDR3 is TGTGCCATCAGTAAGTCTCGGGGCGGCTACGAGCAGTACTTC.